The rows below give T cell receptor beta chains drawn from one sample of a study of T cell changes during pregnancy in multiple sclerosis. The assay was immunoSEQ multiplex PCR, and TCRdb's table has in-frame clones only and misses some. The sample lists about 110,000 clones; under 95% were seen once. This specimen consisted of peripheral blood, obtained before pregnancy. The source is a female donor with multiple sclerosis, enrolled in a pregnancy study. The CDR3 runs from the conserved cysteine through the conserved F or W. Each record gives: V gene, J gene, D gene, CDR3 protein. The D gene is left open where the match is weak.

TRBV27	TRBJ1-2	TRBD1	CASGGQANYGYTF
TRBV6-5	TRBJ2-1	TRBD2	CASRRSGGADEQFF
TRBV5-1	TRBJ2-5	NA	CASSLSPSTGETQYF
TRBV15	TRBJ2-2	TRBD2	CATSRDRGGAGELFF
TRBV7-6	TRBJ2-5	NA	CASSLLRDVTIQETQYF
TRBV19	TRBJ2-3	TRBD2	CASSVWTSGGPDTDTQYF
TRBV7-9	TRBJ1-1	NA	CASSFGLNTEAFF
TRBV5-6	TRBJ2-7	NA	CASSLDRGYEQYF
TRBV7-9	TRBJ2-3	TRBD2	CASSLGFGGYTDTQYF
TRBV6-1	TRBJ1-1	NA	CASSETGGVTEAFF
TRBV7-2	TRBJ2-7	TRBD1	CASSLVYRGEDEQYF
TRBV18	TRBJ2-2	NA	CASSPPLAVPTGELFF
TRBV19	TRBJ1-2	NA	CASTRQGTLANYGYTF
TRBV29-1	TRBJ1-1	NA	CSVEGQWNTEAFF
TRBV18	TRBJ1-1	NA	CASSPTLQGSTEAFF
TRBV5-4	TRBJ1-2	NA	CASSLAGGSGYTF
TRBV19	TRBJ2-1	NA	CASSSYYNEQFF
TRBV7-9	TRBJ2-5	TRBD2	CASSSGLALDGETQYF
TRBV7-9	TRBJ1-5	NA	CASSFPEQPQHF
TRBV18	TRBJ2-3	TRBD2	CASRPGLGADTQYF
TRBV9	TRBJ2-2	NA	CASSVGRSYTGELFF
TRBV27	TRBJ1-6	TRBD1	CASSYDREASPLHF
TRBV6-1	TRBJ1-3	NA	CASKDIISGNTIYF